This T cell receptor (beta chain) was observed in a study of blood T cell repertoires in COVID-19. Overall study context: The United States, Italy and Spain supplied acute and convalescent COVID-19 samples. Sources were T cells, B-cell-depleted T cells, or PBMCs; the material itself was cDNA or gDNA.

Original processing methods: The authors estimated nucleated cell counts from reference gene primer amplification. Produced via immunoSEQ multiplex PCR; TCRdb's table is partial and in-frame only. V and J calls and clone size come straight from that table; D and trimming were deduced from the DNA. The data show 240,000 or so clones, with approximately 78% seen just once and approximately 3.5% held by the top ten. This CDR3 has 14 amino acids. In germline, CDR1 is MNHEY, CDR2 SMNVEV (reference sequence). Trimming left V 7 bases short and J 6 bases short, with 13 bases between. Sequenced sample: peripheral blood. This chain joins TRBV27 and TRBJ1-6; possible D gene TRBD1, 5 bases. The receptor comes from a woman aged 18-29 years with acute or convalescent COVID-19. The CDR3, as DNA: TGTGCCAGCACCTCGGGCAGGGCTAATTCACCCCTCCACTTT. Amino acid sequence: CASTSGRANSPLHF.